This TCR beta chain was obtained from a study of human thymus T cells. Overall study findings and caveats: Thymic repertoires of unrelated individuals were reported in related research to overlap highly. The authors found apparently biased V and J gene usage in thymic and blood repertoires.

About this clone itself: Its antigen remains unknown.

Profiling relied on immunoSEQ multiplex PCR, and the TCRdb table lists in-frame clones only, not all of them. Of approximately 70,000 clones in the sample, 95% are singletons; the top ten hold about 0.03%. The thymus tissue came from resections taken during corrective heart surgery. The people who donated were healthy Finnish babies having corrective surgery for congenital heart defects. V lost 0 bases, J lost 2 bases, and 12 bases lay in between. Germline values: CDR1 SGHKS, CDR2 YYEKEE (reference sequence). The CDR3 is made up of 15 amino acids. Sequencing input: thymus tissue. The gene calls are TRBV5-5 and TRBJ2-7; D tentatively reads TRBD1 or TRBD2 (5 bases each). The source is a girl in the first two years of life with a congenital heart defect but otherwise immunologically healthy. Here the CDR3 DNA reads TGTGCCAGCAGCTTGGAGGGCAGGGAGACCTACGAGCAGTACTTC. Encoded protein: CASSLEGRETYEQYF.